In its sample, the clone carrying this T cell receptor beta chain was seen a few times. What it binds is unknown. These data belong to a study of T-cell memory formation after mild COVID-19. Study in general: Largely, TCR clusters stayed within a single donor. General study results and limits: The finding that pre-infection memory included some responding clones suggested that cross-reactive memory joined.

MiXCR was run by TCRdb on the 5' RACE reads, yielding one entry per CDR3 protein. The sample holds 110,000 to 150,000 distinct CDR3 sequences, 25% seen once. The V gene lost 0 bases and the J gene lost 1 base, with 12 bases spanning the gap. The CDR3 has 15 amino acids. Germline lookup yields CDR1 DFQATT and CDR2 SNEGSKA (reference sequence). The sequenced material came from PBMCs or a T cell subset sorted from them (not recorded which). This rearrangement joins TRBV20-1 to TRBJ1-1, with D hard to call. The sequence was collected from an adult woman who had mild COVID-19 (a few samples of this study predate the infection). Cell type and time point are not known. The chain's CDR3 is CSARDLGPGNTEAFF. The CDR3 region has the DNA TGCAGTGCTAGAGATCTCGGGCCGGGGAACACTGAAGCTTTCTTT.